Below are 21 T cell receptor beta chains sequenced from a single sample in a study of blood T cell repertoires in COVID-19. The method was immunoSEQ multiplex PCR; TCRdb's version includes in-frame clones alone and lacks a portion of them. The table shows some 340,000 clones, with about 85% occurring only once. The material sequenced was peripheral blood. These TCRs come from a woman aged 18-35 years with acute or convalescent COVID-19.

Here the CDR3 DNA reads TGTGCCAGTAGTATAGGTGCTAGCGGGGGGGGTGAGCAGTTCTTC. Translating gives CASSIGASGGGEQFF. The chain recombines TRBV19 with TRBJ2-1, with TRBD2 identical over 12 bases. After removal of 1 base from V and 9 bases from J, the junction contained 4 bases not matched to a gene. The germline CDR1 and CDR2 sequences are LNHDA and SQIVND (reference sequence). CDR3 length equals 15 residues.

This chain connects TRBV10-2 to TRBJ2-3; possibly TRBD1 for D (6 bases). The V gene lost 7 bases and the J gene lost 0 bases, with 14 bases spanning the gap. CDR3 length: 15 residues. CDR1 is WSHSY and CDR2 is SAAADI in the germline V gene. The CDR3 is CASKQGATSTDTQYF. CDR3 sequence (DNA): TGCGCCAGCAAACAGGGAGCTACTAGCACAGATACGCAGTATTTT.

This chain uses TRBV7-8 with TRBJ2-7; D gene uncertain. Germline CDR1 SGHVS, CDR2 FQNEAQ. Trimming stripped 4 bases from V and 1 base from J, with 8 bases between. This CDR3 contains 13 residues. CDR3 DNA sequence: TGTGCCAGCAGCTATTCGAGTTCCTACGAGCAGTACTTC. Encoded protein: CASSYSSSYEQYF.

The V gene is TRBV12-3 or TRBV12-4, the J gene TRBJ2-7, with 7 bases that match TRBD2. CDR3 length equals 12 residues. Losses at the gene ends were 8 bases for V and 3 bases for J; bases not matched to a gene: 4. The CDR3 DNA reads TGTGCCAGCGGGACTACATTCTACGAGCAGTACTTC. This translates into CASGTTFYEQYF.

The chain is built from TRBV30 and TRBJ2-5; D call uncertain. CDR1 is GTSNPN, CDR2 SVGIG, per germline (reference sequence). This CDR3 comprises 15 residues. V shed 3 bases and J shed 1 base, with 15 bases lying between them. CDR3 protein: CAWRGPSLLQETQYF. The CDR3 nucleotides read TGTGCCTGGAGGGGCCCGAGTTTACTCCAAGAGACCCAGTACTTC.

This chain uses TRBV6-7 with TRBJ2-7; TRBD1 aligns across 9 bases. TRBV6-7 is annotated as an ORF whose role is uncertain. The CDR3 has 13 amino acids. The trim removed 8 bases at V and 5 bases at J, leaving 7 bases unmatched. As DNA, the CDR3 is TGTGCCAGCGGGACCACAGGGGGCCACGAGCAGTACTTC. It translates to CASGTTGGHEQYF.

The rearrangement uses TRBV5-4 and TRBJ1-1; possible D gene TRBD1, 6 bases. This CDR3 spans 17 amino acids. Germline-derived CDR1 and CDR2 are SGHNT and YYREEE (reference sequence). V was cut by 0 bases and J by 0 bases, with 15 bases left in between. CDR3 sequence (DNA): TGTGCCAGCAGCTTGGCCGGGGGGGCTGGGATGAACACTGAAGCTTTCTTT. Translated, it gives CASSLAGGAGMNTEAFF. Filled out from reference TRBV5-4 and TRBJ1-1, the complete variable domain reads ETGVTQSPTHLIKTRGQQVTLRCSSQSGHNTVSWYQQALGQGPQFIFQYYREEENGRGNFPPRFSGLQFPNYSSELNVNALELDDSALYLCASSLAGGAGMNTEAFFGQGTRLTVV.

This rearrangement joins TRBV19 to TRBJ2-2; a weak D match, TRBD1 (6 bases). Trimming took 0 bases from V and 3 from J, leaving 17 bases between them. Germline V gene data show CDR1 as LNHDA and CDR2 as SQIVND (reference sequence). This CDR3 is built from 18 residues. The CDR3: CASSIDPDSAGDTGELFF. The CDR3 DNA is TGTGCCAGTAGTATAGATCCGGATAGTGCAGGGGACACCGGGGAGCTGTTTTTT.

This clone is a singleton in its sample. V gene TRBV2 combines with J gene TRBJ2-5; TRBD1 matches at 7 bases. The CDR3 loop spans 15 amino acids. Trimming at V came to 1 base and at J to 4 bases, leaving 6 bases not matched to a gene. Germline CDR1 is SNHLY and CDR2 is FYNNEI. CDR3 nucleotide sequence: TGTGCCAGCAGTGAAGGCAGGGGGTTAGGAGAGACCCAGTACTTC. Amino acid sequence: CASSEGRGLGETQYF.

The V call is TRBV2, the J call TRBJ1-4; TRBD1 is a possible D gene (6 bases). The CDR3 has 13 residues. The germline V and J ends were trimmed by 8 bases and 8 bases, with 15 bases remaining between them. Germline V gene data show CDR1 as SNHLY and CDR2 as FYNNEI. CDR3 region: CASQVWGQEKLFF. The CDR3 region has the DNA TGTGCCAGCCAGGTCTGGGGGCAGGAAAAACTGTTTTTT.

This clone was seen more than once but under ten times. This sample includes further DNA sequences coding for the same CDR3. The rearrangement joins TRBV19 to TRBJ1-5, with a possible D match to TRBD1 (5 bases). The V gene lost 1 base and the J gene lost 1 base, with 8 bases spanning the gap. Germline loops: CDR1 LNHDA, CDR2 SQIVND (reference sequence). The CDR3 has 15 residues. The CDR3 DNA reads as TGTGCCAGTAGTATAGGCGGACACAGCAATCAGCCCCAGCATTTT. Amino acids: CASSIGGHSNQPQHF.

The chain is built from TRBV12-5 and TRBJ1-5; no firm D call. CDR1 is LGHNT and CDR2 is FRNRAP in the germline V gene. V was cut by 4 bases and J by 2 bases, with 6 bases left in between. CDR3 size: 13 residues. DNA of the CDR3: TGTGCTAGTGGTTCCGAGCGCAATCAGCCCCAGCATTTT. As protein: CASGSERNQPQHF.

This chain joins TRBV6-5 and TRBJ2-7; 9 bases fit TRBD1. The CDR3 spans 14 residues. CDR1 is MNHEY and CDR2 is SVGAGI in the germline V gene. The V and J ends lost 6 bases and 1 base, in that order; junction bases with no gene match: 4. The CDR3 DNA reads TGTGCCAGCAGGGCGGACAGGGGATCCTACGAGCAGTACTTC. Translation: CASRADRGSYEQYF.

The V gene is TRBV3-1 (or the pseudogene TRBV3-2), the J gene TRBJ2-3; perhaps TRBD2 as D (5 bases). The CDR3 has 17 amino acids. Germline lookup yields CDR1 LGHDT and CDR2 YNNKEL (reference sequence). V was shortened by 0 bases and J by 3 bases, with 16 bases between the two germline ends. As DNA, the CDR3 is TGTGCCAGCAGCCAAGATGGAGGAGCTCTAGCTACAGATACGCAGTATTTT. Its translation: CASSQDGGALATDTQYF.

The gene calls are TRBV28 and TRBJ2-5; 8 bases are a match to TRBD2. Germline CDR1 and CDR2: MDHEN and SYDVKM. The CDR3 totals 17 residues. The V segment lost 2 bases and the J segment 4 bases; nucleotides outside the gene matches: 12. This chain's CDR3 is CASSLGYFGGGGETQYF. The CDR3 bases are TGTGCCAGCAGTTTAGGCTACTTCGGGGGGGGAGGAGAGACCCAGTACTTC.

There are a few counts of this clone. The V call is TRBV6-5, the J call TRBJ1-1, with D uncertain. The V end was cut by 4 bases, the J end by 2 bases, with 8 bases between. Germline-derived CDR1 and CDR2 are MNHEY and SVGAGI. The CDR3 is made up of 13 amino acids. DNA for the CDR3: TGTGCCAGCAGTTCTACCGCAAACACTGAAGCTTTCTTT. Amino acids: CASSSTANTEAFF.

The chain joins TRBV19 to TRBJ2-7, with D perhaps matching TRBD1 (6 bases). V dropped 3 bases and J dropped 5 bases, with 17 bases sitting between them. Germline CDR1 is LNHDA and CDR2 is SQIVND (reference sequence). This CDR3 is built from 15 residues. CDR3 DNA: TGTGCCAGTAGTATTAGGTTCCAGGGGCTCCACGAGCAGTACTTC. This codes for CASSIRFQGLHEQYF.

The CDR3 bases are TGTGCCAGCAGTGAAGCGCAACAGACTGAAGCTTTCTTT. Amino acid sequence: CASSEAQQTEAFF. The chain is built from TRBV6-1 and TRBJ1-1, with D hard to call. V shed 0 bases and J shed 5 bases, with 7 bases lying between them. Per germline, CDR1 MNHNS and CDR2 SASEGT. This CDR3 is built from 13 residues.

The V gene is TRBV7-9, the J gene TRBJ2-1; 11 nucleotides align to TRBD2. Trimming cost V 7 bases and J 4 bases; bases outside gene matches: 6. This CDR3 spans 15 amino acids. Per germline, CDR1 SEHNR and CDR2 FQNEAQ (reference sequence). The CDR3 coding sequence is TGTGCCAGCACCCTGACTAGCGGGGATTACAATGAGCAGTTCTTC. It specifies CASTLTSGDYNEQFF.

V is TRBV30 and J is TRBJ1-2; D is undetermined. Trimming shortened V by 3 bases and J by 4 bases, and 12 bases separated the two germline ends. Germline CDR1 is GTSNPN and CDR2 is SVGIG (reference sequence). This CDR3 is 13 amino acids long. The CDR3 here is CAWSPGRGYGYTF. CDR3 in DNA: TGTGCCTGGAGCCCCGGACGGGGCTATGGCTACACCTTC.

CDR3 sequence: CASSSASSGDEQFF. For the CDR3, the DNA is TGCGCCAGCAGCTCCGCTTCTAGCGGGGATGAGCAGTTCTTC. The gene calls are TRBV5-1 and TRBJ2-1; TRBD2 agrees at 9 bases. Germline CDR1 reads SGHRS; CDR2 reads YFSETQ. The CDR3 runs to 14 residues. J was trimmed by 8 bases and V by 3 bases; bases with no gene match: 6.